This TCR beta chain came from a study of neurological immune-mediated disorders. Described time point: technical triplicate 3. With 10-nucleotide random UMIs included, cDNA was synthesized by 5'RACE. In TCRdb, the 5' RACE reads were re-called with MiXCR into one record per CDR3 protein. The sample has about 45,000 distinct CDR3 sequences; approximately 21% are singletons. This clonotype was picked up many times. Losses at the gene ends were 1 base for V and 6 bases for J; bases not matched to a gene: 7. Per the germline V gene, CDR1 is SGHRS and CDR2 is YFSETQ. This CDR3 is 14 amino acids long. This chain links TRBV5-1 with TRBJ2-7; the match to TRBD1 covers 7 bases. Sequenced sample: PBMCs. This TCR was sampled from a man aged 55-75 years with HTLV-1-associated myelopathy (HAM/TSP). CDR3: CASSLSATGREQYF. In nucleotides, the CDR3 is TGCGCCAGCAGCTTGAGCGCGACAGGGCGCGAGCAGTACTTC.